In this sample, the clone carrying this T cell receptor beta chain turned up a few times. This specimen comes from a study of blood T cell repertoires in COVID-19. Overall study: Donors in the United States, Italy and Spain gave samples during acute or convalescent COVID-19.

Germline V CDR1 and CDR2: SQVTM, ANQGSEA. The CDR3 covers 13 residues. Trimming pared 3 bases from V and 0 bases from J, leaving 9 bases between. Sequencing was performed with immunoSEQ multiplex PCR; in TCRdb, only in-frame clones are kept and a portion is missing. In the table there are over 150,000 clones, 60% to 85% of which are singletons. What was sequenced was peripheral blood. The gene calls are TRBV29-1 and TRBJ2-7; a possible D gene is TRBD2 (7 bases). This TCR came from a man in his sixties with acute or convalescent COVID-19. CDR3 nucleotide sequence: TGCAGCGTTGATCGGGGGGCCTCCTACGAGCAGTACTTC. Its translation: CSVDRGASYEQYF.